This TCR beta chain was retrieved from a study of response to subunit inactivated influenza vaccine. Study conclusions and caveats: Authors suggested that a seasonal influenza vaccination recruits few new T cells each time.

There are 17 residues in the CDR3. The J segment lost 4 bases and the V segment lost 3 bases, leaving 12 bases of the junction unmatched. CDR1 and CDR2 from the germline V gene are SQVTM and ANQGSEA. TCRdb ran MiXCR on the RT-PCR reads and lists one entry per CDR3 protein. Of under 750,000 distinct CDR3 sequences listed, 12% are singletons. Concerning this clonotype itself: Its matching antigen is unknown.

The TCR sequence derives from a man aged 45-65 years who received an inactivated influenza vaccine. This sample comprised PBMCs from blood, obtained on the day of vaccination. The chain employs TRBV29-1 and TRBJ2-3; 11 bases are a match to TRBD2. The CDR3 nucleotides are TGCAGCGTTGAGACCCTGGGACTAGCGGAGGGGGCAGATACGCAGTATTTT. Its protein product is CSVETLGLAEGADTQYF.